This T cell receptor (beta chain) was recovered during a study of blood T cell repertoires in COVID-19. Looking at the study overall: Sites across the United States, Italy and Spain contributed samples from acute and convalescent COVID-19. PBMCs, B-cell-depleted T cells, or T cells provided the cDNA or gDNA that made up the material.

Germline CDR1 MNHNS, CDR2 SASEGT. The CDR3 is 16 residues long. Germline trimming cut 1 base from V and 9 bases from J; bases unmatched to any gene: 13. Seattle enrolled patients during active infection and tracked them longitudinally. Repertoires were generated with immunoSEQ multiplex PCR, while TCRdb's copy carries only in-frame clones and drops some. The table records some 220,000 clones, roughly 91% of them present only once. The TCR comes from a man aged 30-40 years with COVID-19, enrolled during active disease. This chain connects TRBV6-1 to TRBJ1-2, with TRBD1 identical over 8 bases. Sequencing was carried out using peripheral blood. The CDR3 reads CASSEGQGIPARSYTF. CDR3 DNA sequence: TGTGCCAGCAGTGAAGGACAGGGGATTCCCGCAAGGAGCTACACCTTC.